This T cell receptor (beta chain) was observed in a study of blood T cells in healthy people across ages. Findings of the study overall: No conclusive comparison of naive versus antigen-experienced cells was possible with unsorted PBMCs.

Primed by a sample-barcoded 5' primer and a J-beta primer mix, a second PCR proceeded for 7 to 11 cycles. Every cDNA was tagged by a template-switch adaptor with 12 random nucleotides. MiXCR was run by TCRdb on the 5' RACE reads, yielding one entry per CDR3 protein. The table shows around 650,000 distinct CDR3 sequences, with around 43% occurring only once. The CDR3 sequence is 14 residues long. The germline V gene has CDR1 SNHLY and CDR2 FYNNEI. After removal of 8 bases from V and 9 bases from J, the junction contained 11 bases not matched to a gene. A word on this clonotype: Its antigen is unknown.

The rearrangement uses TRBV2 and TRBJ2-1, with 9 bases identical to TRBD2. This receptor was taken from an elderly man in good health. Sequencing input: blood. Here the CDR3 DNA reads TGTGCCAGCGGGGGCGGGAGGGCCAGGAGTGAGCAGTTCTTC. This gives the protein CASGGGRARSEQFF.